This TCR beta chain stems from a study of blood T cell repertoires in COVID-19. Study overall: The United States, Italy and Spain supplied acute and convalescent COVID-19 samples. PBMCs, B-cell-depleted T cells, or T cells were the source of the cDNA or gDNA that made up the material.

Trimming took 3 bases from V and 0 from J, leaving 15 bases between them. This CDR3 spans 17 amino acids. Germline CDR1 reads SGHTA; CDR2 reads FQGNSA. Per the original methods: Amplified reference gene primers provided the basis for estimating nucleated cell counts. Clones were sequenced by immunoSEQ multiplex PCR, and TCRdb holds only the in-frame ones, with some missing. Clone size and V and J calls were adopted from that table, with D and trimming inferred from the DNA. The sample carries roughly 100,000 clones, 84% recorded once. This chain links TRBV7-2 with TRBJ2-4; weak D call: TRBD2 (5 bases). The sequenced sample was peripheral blood. The source of this sequence is a human donor in a cohort sampled during active or convalescent COVID-19. The CDR3 is CASSLRAGPIAKNIQYF. The CDR3, as DNA: TGTGCCAGCAGCTTGCGGGCCGGACCTATAGCCAAAAACATTCAGTACTTC.